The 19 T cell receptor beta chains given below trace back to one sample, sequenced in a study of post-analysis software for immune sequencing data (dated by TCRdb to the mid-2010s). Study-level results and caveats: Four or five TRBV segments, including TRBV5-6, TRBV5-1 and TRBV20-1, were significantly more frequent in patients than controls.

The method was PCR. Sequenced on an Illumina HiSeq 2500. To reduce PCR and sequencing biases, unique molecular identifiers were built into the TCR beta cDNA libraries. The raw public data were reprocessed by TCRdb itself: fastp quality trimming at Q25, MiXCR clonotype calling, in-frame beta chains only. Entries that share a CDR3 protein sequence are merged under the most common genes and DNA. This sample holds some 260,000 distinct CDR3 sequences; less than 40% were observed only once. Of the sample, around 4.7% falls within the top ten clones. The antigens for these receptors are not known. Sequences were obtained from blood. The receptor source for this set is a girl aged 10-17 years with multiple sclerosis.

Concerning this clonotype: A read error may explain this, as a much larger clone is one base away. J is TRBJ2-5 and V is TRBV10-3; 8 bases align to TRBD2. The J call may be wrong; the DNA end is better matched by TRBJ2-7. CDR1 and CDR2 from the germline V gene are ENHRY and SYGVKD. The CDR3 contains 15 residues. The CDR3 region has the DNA TGTGCCATCAGTGATGGGCTGCGGGAGGACACCGAGCAGTACTTC. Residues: CAISDGLREDTEQYF.

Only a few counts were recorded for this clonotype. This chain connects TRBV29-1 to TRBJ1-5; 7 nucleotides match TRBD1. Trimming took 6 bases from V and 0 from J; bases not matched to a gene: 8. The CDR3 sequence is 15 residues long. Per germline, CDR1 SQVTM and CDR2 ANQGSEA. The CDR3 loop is CSVRQGLTSNQPQHF. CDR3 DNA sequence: TGCAGCGTCAGACAGGGTCTGACTAGCAATCAGCCCCAGCATTTT.

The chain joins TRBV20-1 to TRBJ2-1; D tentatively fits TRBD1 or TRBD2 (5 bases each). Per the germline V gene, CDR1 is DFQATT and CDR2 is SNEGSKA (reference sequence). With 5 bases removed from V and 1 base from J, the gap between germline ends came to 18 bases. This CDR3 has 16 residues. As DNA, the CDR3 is TGCAGTGCTCAGGATTGGGGGAGCAGGTCCTACAATGAGCAGTTCTTC. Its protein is CSAQDWGSRSYNEQFF.

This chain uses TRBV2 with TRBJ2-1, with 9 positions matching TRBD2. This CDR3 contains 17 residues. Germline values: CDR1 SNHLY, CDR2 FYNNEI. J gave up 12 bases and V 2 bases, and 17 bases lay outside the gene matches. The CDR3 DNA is TGTGCCAGCAGTGAACCAGGACTAGCGAGAACCGATCGAGGGCAGTTCTTC. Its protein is CASSEPGLARTDRGQFF.

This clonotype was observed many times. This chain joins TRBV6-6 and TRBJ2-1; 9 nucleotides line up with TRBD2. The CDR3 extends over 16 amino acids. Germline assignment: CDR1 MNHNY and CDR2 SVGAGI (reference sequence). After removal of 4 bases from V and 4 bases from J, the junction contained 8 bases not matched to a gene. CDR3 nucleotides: TGTGCCAGCAGTTGGACCAGCGGGAGGTCATACAATGAGCAGTTCTTC. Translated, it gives CASSWTSGRSYNEQFF.

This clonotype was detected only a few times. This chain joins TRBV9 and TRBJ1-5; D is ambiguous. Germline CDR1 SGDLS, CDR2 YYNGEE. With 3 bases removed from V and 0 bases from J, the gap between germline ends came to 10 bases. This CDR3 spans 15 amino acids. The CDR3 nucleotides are TGTGCCAGCAGCGCCCTAGGTAGTAGCAATCAGCCCCAGCATTTT. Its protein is CASSALGSSNQPQHF.

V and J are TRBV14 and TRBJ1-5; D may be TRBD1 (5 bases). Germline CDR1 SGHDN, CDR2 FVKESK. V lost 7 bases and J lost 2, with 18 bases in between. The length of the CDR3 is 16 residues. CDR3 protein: CASKVWSLGGNQPQHF. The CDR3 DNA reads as TGTGCCAGCAAAGTATGGTCGTTGGGGGGCAATCAGCCCCAGCATTTT.

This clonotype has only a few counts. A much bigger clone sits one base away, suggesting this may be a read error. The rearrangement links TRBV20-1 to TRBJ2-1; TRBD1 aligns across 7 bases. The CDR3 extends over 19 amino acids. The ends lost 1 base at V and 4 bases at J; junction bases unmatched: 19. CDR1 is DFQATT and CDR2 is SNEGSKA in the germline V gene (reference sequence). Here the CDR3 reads CSARGRVRQGHQGYNEQFF. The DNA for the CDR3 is TGCAGTGCTAGAGGGCGGGTCAGACAGGGTCATCAAGGATACAATGAGCAGTTCTTC.

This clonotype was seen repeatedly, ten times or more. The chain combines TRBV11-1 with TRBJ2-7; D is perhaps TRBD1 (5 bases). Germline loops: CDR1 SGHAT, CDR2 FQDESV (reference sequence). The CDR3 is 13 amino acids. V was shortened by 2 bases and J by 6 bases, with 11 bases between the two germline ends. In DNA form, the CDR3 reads TGTGCCAGCAGCTTAAATCGCAGGGCCGAGCAGTACTTC. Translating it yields CASSLNRRAEQYF.

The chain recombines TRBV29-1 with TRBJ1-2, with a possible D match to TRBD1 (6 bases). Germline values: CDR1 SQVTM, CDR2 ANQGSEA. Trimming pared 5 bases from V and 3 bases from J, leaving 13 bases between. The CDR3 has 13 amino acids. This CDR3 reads CSVLGQSDYGYTF. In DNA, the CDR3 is TGCAGCGTTCTCGGACAGTCGGACTATGGCTACACCTTC.

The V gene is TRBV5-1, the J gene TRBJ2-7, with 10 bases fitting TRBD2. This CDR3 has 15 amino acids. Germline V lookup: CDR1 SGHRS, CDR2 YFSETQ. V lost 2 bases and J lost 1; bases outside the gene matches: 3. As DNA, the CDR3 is TGCGCCAGCAGCTTCACTAGCGGGGAGTCCTACGAGCAGTACTTC. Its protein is CASSFTSGESYEQYF.

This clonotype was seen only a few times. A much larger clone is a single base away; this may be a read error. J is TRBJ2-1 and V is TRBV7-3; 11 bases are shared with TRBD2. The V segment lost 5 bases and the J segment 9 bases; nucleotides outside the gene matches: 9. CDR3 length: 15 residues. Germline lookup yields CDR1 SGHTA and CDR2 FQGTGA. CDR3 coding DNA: TGTGCCAGCAGCCCCCTCCTAGCGGGAGGCGGTGAGCAGTTCTTC. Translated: CASSPLLAGGGEQFF. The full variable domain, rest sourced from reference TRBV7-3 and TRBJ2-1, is GAGVSQTPSNKVTEKGKYVELRCDPISGHTALYWYRQSLGQGPEFLIYFQGTGAADDSGLPNDRFFAVRPEGSVSTLKIQRTERGDSAVYLCASSPLLAGGGEQFFGPGTRLTVL.

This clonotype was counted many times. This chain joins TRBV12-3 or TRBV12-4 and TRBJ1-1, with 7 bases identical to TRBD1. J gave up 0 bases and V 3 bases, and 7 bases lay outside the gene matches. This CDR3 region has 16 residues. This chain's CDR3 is CASSLGTANMNTEAFF. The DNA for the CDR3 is TGTGCCAGCAGTTTGGGGACAGCAAATATGAACACTGAAGCTTTCTTT.

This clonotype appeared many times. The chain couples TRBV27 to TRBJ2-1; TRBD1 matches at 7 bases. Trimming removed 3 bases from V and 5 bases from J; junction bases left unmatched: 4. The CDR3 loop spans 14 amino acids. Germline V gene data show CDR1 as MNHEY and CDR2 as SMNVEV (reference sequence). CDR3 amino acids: CASSLGQSNNEQFF. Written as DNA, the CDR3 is TGTGCCAGCAGTTTGGGACAGAGTAACAATGAGCAGTTCTTC.

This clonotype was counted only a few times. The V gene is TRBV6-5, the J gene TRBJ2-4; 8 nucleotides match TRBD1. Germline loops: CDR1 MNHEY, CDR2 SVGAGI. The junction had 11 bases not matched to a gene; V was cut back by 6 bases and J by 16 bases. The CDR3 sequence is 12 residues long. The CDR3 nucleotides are TGTGCCAGCAGACTCGACAGGGGTTCGGAATACTTC. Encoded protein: CASRLDRGSEYF.

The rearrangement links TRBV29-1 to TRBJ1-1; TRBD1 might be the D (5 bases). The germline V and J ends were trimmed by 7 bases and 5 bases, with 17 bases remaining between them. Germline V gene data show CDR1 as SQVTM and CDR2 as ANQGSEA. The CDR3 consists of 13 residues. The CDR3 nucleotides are TGCAGCGCCGGGACCCCGGGGGGAACTGAAGCTTTCTTT. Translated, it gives CSAGTPGGTEAFF.

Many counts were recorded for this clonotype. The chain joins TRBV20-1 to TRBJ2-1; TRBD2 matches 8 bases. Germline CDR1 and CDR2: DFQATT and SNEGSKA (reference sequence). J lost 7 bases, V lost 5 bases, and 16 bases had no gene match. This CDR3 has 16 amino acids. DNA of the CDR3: TGCAGTGCTCCTACCTATCCGGGACTAGTAAGGAATGAGCAGTTCTTC. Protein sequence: CSAPTYPGLVRNEQFF.

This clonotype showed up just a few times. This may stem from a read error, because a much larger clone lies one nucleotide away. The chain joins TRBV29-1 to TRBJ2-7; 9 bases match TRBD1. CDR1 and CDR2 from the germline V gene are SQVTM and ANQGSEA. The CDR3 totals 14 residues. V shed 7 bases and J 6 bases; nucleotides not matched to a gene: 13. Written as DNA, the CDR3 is TGCAGCGCCCTGACAGGGCCGGACAGGGGCGAGCAGTACTTC. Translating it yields CSALTGPDRGEQYF.

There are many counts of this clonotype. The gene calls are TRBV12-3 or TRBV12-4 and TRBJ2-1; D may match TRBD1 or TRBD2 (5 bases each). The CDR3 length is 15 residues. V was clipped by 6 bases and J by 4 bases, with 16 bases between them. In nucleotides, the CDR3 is TGTGCCAGCAGCCTTGCCGGGGCTAGATACAATGAGCAGTTCTTC. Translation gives CASSLAGARYNEQFF.